What follows describes a single TCR beta chain. Its antigen is currently unknown. The sample belongs to a study of cytomegalovirus exposure and HLA in healthy donors. As for the study in general: A later analysis reported the same platform for the 120 validation repertoires and the 500 to 700 first-cohort repertoires.

Data came from immunoSEQ multiplex PCR; TCRdb stores just in-frame clones and leaves some out. In the table there are 60,000 to 80,000 clones, approximately 80% of which are singletons. Study conclusions and caveats: TCR beta chains numbering approximately 150 were designated cytomegalovirus-associated.

Per germline, CDR1 MDHEN and CDR2 SYDVKM. The CDR3 covers 14 residues. J lost 4 bases, V lost 7 bases, and 6 bases had no gene match. The TCR was taken from a man aged 30-40 years in good health and CMV-seronegative. The chain has TRBV28 and TRBJ1-3; 8 positions match TRBD1. The material sequenced was PBMCs. This CDR3 reads CASTQDREGNTIYF. The CDR3 DNA sequence: TGTGCCAGCACTCAGGACAGGGAGGGAAACACCATATATTTT.